What follows are 24 T cell receptor beta chains derived from one specimen sequenced in a study of early T cells in non-severe SARS-CoV-2 infection. Using its own MiXCR run on the 5' RACE reads, TCRdb lists one record per CDR3 protein. There are 85,000 to 100,000 distinct CDR3 sequences in the sample; roughly 9.6% occur only once, and approximately 5% lies in the top ten. The specimen was whole blood. The origin of the receptors is an adult who was a healthcare worker with PCR-confirmed SARS-CoV-2 infection or an uninfected control (not recorded which).

This clonotype was observed at least ten times. V usage is TRBV7-9 and J usage is TRBJ2-7; 9 bases align to TRBD2. This CDR3 region has 14 residues. Losses at the gene ends were 2 bases for V and 1 base for J; bases not matched to a gene: 0. CDR1 SEHNR and CDR2 FQNEAQ come from the germline V gene (reference sequence). CDR3 nucleotide sequence: TGTGCCAGCAGCTTAACTAGCGGGTCCTACGAGCAGTACTTC. Translating gives CASSLTSGSYEQYF.

This clonotype came up many times. V usage is TRBV6-2 or TRBV6-3 and J usage is TRBJ2-1; D gene ambiguous. Trimming pared 4 bases from V and 6 bases from J, leaving 19 bases between. The CDR3 spans 16 residues. Per germline, CDR1 MNHEY and CDR2 SVGEGT. The CDR3 nucleotides are TGTGCCAGCAGTTTTGAGGAGCTAGGGTACCGCAATGAGCAGTTCTTC. Protein sequence: CASSFEELGYRNEQFF.

The chain is built from TRBV13 and TRBJ1-1, with D hard to call. The CDR3 has 14 residues. V was pared by 1 base and J by 1 base, with 7 bases between. Germline V gene sequence: CDR1 PRHDT, CDR2 FYEKMQ (reference sequence). The CDR3 coding sequence is TGTGCCAGCAGCTTAGTAGCTTGGAACACTGAAGCTTTCTTT. As protein: CASSLVAWNTEAFF.

This clonotype appeared many times. The chain combines TRBV5-1 with TRBJ2-5; 12 nucleotides line up with TRBD2. The length of the CDR3 is 16 residues. Germline CDR1 SGHRS, CDR2 YFSETQ. Trimming removed 4 bases from V and 5 bases from J; junction bases left unmatched: 9. The CDR3 DNA reads as TGCGCCAGCAGCGGAGGACTAGCGGGGTCCGGGGAGACCCAGTACTTC. It specifies CASSGGLAGSGETQYF.

This clonotype was observed a few times. In DNA form, the CDR3 reads TGTGCCACCAGCAGAGAAGGGAGCTTTATCTCTGGGGCCAACGTCCTGACTTTC. Its protein product is CATSREGSFISGANVLTF. The V call is TRBV15, the J call TRBJ2-6; D perhaps matches TRBD2 (5 bases). The V gene's germline CDR1 is LNHNV and CDR2 YYDKDF (reference sequence). The CDR3 runs 18 residues. Trimming removed 0 bases at V and 0 bases at J, with 12 bases between.

Worth noting for this clonotype: A much more abundant neighbour one base away suggests this may be a read error. It is unclear where the CDR3 begins or ends on the DNA, so no DNA is shown, and the CDR3 is as TCRdb lists it. The gene calls are TRBV29-1 and TRBJ1-3. Per germline, CDR1 SQVTM and CDR2 ANQGSEA. Inclusive of both ends, the CDR3 amounts to 13 amino acids. CDR3 sequence: CSVGEGAGNTKYF.

This clonotype was seen a handful of times. This sequence joins TRBV11-2 and TRBJ1-6; D is uncertain. The CDR3 is 15 amino acids. V lost 1 base and J lost 7, with 11 bases in between. In germline, CDR1 is SGHAT, CDR2 FQNNGV. The CDR3 coding sequence is TGTGCCAGCAGCTTAGGTTCGGCAGAGAATTCACCCCTCCACTTT. It codes for CASSLGSAENSPLHF.

The rearrangement joins TRBV28 to TRBJ2-5, with 7 bases that match TRBD2. In germline, CDR1 is MDHEN, CDR2 SYDVKM. J was trimmed by 4 bases and V by 5 bases; bases with no gene match: 7. CDR3 length equals 14 residues. CDR3 in amino acids: CASSPGRTGETQYF. The CDR3 DNA reads as TGTGCCAGCAGTCCCGGGAGGACCGGAGAGACCCAGTACTTC.

The chain couples TRBV6-1 to TRBJ2-7; no reliable D call. The CDR3 loop spans 11 amino acids. With 7 bases removed from V and 0 bases from J, the gap between germline ends came to 4 bases. The germline gives CDR1 MNHNS, CDR2 SASEGT. The CDR3 sequence is CASTASYEQYF. CDR3 bases: TGTGCCAGCACGGCCTCCTACGAGCAGTACTTC.

Points on this clonotype: A read error may produce the germline difference seen at one junction end. The chain couples TRBV18 to TRBJ2-3; perhaps TRBD2 as D (5 bases). The CDR3 covers 14 residues. CDR1 is KGHSH and CDR2 is LQKENI in the germline V gene. CDR3 amino acids: CASSPSGGADMQYF. CDR3 in DNA: TGTGCCAGCTCACCCAGCGGCGGAGCTGATATGCAGTATTTT.

A word on this clonotype: A much larger clone differs from this one at a single base, so this may be a read error. The V and J genes are TRBV12-5 and TRBJ1-6; 8 bases agree with TRBD1. In germline, CDR1 is LGHNT, CDR2 FRNRAP. The CDR3 consists of 16 residues. DNA for the CDR3: TGTGATAGTGGTTTGGTACTGACAGGGGATAATTCACCCCTCCACTTT. This sequence encodes CDSGLVLTGDNSPLHF.

This clonotype was seen more than once but under ten times. The J gene is TRBJ2-1, the V gene TRBV19; 11 nucleotides align to TRBD1. CDR3 size: 16 residues. The germline gives CDR1 LNHDA, CDR2 SQIVND (reference sequence). Trimming at V came to 4 bases and at J to 1 base, leaving 3 bases not matched to a gene. CDR3 in DNA: TGTGCCAGTAGTACCCGGGACAGGGGGTCCTACAATGAGCAGTTCTTC. Amino acid sequence: CASSTRDRGSYNEQFF. Variable domain in full (rest from reference TRBV19 and TRBJ2-1): DGGITQSPKYLFRKEGQNVTLSCEQNLNHDAMYWYRQDPGQGLRLIYYSQIVNDFQKGDIAEGYSVSREKKESFPLTVTSAQKNPTAFYLCASSTRDRGSYNEQFFGPGTRLTVL.

In DNA, the CDR3 is TGCAGCGTTGAAGAGAGTCACACCTTC. Translated, it gives CSVEESHTF. The rearrangement joins TRBV29-1 to TRBJ1-2; D gene ambiguous. The V gene's germline CDR1 is SQVTM and CDR2 ANQGSEA. V was shortened by 0 bases and J by 12 bases, with 5 bases between the two germline ends. The CDR3 has 9 residues. Combining the CDR3 with reference TRBV29-1 and TRBJ1-2 gives the whole variable domain SAVISQKPSRDICQRGTSLTIQCQVDSQVTMMFWYRQQPGQSLTLIATANQGSEATYESGFVIDKFPISRPNLTFSTLTVSNMSPEDSSIYLCSVEESHTFGSGTRLTVV.

Many counts were recorded for this clonotype. The chain couples TRBV18 to TRBJ1-5; 7 bases line up with TRBD1. Per germline, CDR1 KGHSH and CDR2 LQKENI. CDR3 length: 14 amino acids. The V segment lost 3 bases and the J segment 5 bases; nucleotides outside the gene matches: 4. As DNA, the CDR3 is TGTGCCAGCTCACCCAGACAGGGAGATCAGCCCCAGCATTTT. It translates to CASSPRQGDQPQHF.

This clonotype has at least ten counts. The chain joins TRBV18 to TRBJ1-2; a possible D gene is TRBD1 (6 bases). The CDR3 loop spans 14 amino acids. Trimming took off 3 bases at V and 2 bases at J, with 10 bases between the two ends. Germline V gene lookup returns CDR1 KGHSH and CDR2 LQKENI. The CDR3 DNA is TGTGCCAGCTCACCCCGACAGGAAAACTATGGCTACACCTTC. This codes for CASSPRQENYGYTF.

The table lists this clonotype with many counts. The chain joins TRBV7-9 to TRBJ2-3; D remains ambiguous. Between the trimmed V and J ends, which lost 5 bases and 6 bases, there was a span of 6 bases. This CDR3 region has 11 residues. Per germline, CDR1 SEHNR and CDR2 FQNEAQ (reference sequence). The CDR3 bases are TGTGCCAGCAGCGCCGGGGATACGCAGTATTTT. Its protein product is CASSAGDTQYF.

The chain employs TRBV2 and TRBJ1-1, with D uncertain. Between the trimmed V and J ends, which lost 7 bases and 5 bases, there was a span of 14 bases. CDR1 is SNHLY and CDR2 is FYNNEI in the germline V gene. This CDR3 contains 13 residues. CDR3 bases: TGTGCCAGCACTCAAGACTCATGGACTGAAGCTTTCTTT. This sequence encodes CASTQDSWTEAFF.

This clonotype was found many times. The J gene is TRBJ2-1, the V gene TRBV7-2, with 7 bases matching TRBD1. V was pared by 0 bases and J by 3 bases, with 2 bases of the junction left unmatched. The CDR3 totals 15 residues. Germline V gene data show CDR1 as SGHTA and CDR2 as FQGNSA. The CDR3 bases are TGTGCCAGCAGCTTAGCAGGGGGCAACTACAATGAGCAGTTCTTC. It encodes CASSLAGGNYNEQFF.

V is TRBV7-3 and J is TRBJ1-2; 10 bases fit TRBD1. The trim removed 4 bases at V and 2 bases at J, leaving 7 bases unmatched. Germline V gives CDR1 SGHTA, CDR2 FQGTGA. This CDR3 is built from 16 residues. The CDR3 protein is CASSSQRQGANYGYTF. The CDR3 nucleotides are TGTGCCAGCAGCTCACAAAGACAGGGGGCGAACTATGGCTACACCTTC.

This clonotype was counted between two and nine times. The V and J genes are TRBV29-1 and TRBJ2-1, with D possibly being TRBD1 or TRBD2 (6 bases each). The CDR3 runs to 17 residues. Germline values: CDR1 SQVTM, CDR2 ANQGSEA. Trimming removed 1 base at V and 5 bases at J, with 21 bases between. Here the CDR3 DNA reads TGCAGCGTTGAAGGGAGGGTCTACAGGGAGACCCACAATGAGCAGTTCTTC. Protein sequence: CSVEGRVYRETHNEQFF.

This chain uses TRBV2 with TRBJ2-3; 9 nucleotides align to TRBD1. CDR1 is SNHLY and CDR2 is FYNNEI in the germline V gene. The CDR3 consists of 15 residues. V shed 6 bases, J shed 8 bases, and the junction held 12 bases outside the gene matches. Written as DNA, the CDR3 is TGTGCCAGCAGATTTTCCGGGACAGGGCCAGTTACGCAGTATTTT. It translates to CASRFSGTGPVTQYF. Full variable domain (outside the CDR3, taken from reference TRBV2 and TRBJ2-3): EPEVTQTPSHQVTQMGQEVILRCVPISNHLYFYWYRQILGQKVEFLVSFYNNEISEKSEIFDDQFSVERPDGSNFTLKIRSTKLEDSAMYFCASRFSGTGPVTQYFGPGTRLTVL.

The V and J genes are TRBV5-1 and TRBJ1-6, with unresolved D. The CDR3 consists of 17 residues. CDR1 and CDR2 from the germline V gene are SGHRS and YFSETQ. V lost 4 bases and J lost 0, with 14 bases in between. The CDR3 reads CASSRQSASSYNSPLHF. The DNA of the CDR3 is TGCGCCAGCAGCCGACAATCGGCGAGCTCCTATAATTCACCCCTCCACTTT.

This chain uses TRBV9 with TRBJ2-1; TRBD2 might be the D (5 bases). The germline gives CDR1 SGDLS, CDR2 YYNGEE. V gave up 0 bases and J gave up 7 bases, with 14 bases separating them. This CDR3 spans 15 amino acids. The CDR3 DNA reads as TGTGCCAGCAGCGTAGCGCTTGCCGAGGGTAATGAGCAGTTCTTC. Translation gives CASSVALAEGNEQFF. The whole variable domain, filled in from reference TRBV9 and TRBJ2-1, reads DSGVTQTPKHLITATGQRVTLRCSPRSGDLSVYWYQQSLDQGLQFLIQYYNGEERAKGNILERFSAQQFPDLHSELNLSSLELGDSALYFCASSVALAEGNEQFFGPGTRLTVL.

This clonotype was detected a few times. The chain joins TRBV29-1 to TRBJ1-1; no firm D call. Germline V gene lookup returns CDR1 SQVTM and CDR2 ANQGSEA. The length of the CDR3 is 11 residues. Trimming pared 1 base from V and 11 bases from J, leaving 11 bases between. The CDR3 region has the DNA TGCAGCGTTGAAGGCTCGAGGAGGGCTTTCTTT. Translation gives CSVEGSRRAFF. Filled out from reference TRBV29-1 and TRBJ1-1, the complete variable domain reads SAVISQKPSRDICQRGTSLTIQCQVDSQVTMMFWYRQQPGQSLTLIATANQGSEATYESGFVIDKFPISRPNLTFSTLTVSNMSPEDSSIYLCSVEGSRRAFFGQGTRLTVV.